The clone carrying this TCR beta chain was seen more than once but under ten times. In TCRdb, the RT-PCR reads were re-called with MiXCR into one record per CDR3 protein. The sample consists of 550,000 to 750,000 distinct CDR3 sequences, about 14% of them appearing once. Looked up from germline, CDR1 is MNHNS and CDR2 is SASEGT. CDR3 length: 15 residues. The V segment lost 3 bases and the J segment 6 bases; nucleotides outside the gene matches: 5. This sequence was found in a female donor in good health, serving as a healthy control. The sequencing sample was made of memory CD4+ T cells from blood. The chain employs TRBV6-1 and TRBJ1-1, with 12 bases lining up with TRBD1. This CDR3 is CASSDPGQGAAEAFF. CDR3 sequence (DNA): TGTGCCAGCAGTGACCCGGGACAGGGGGCCGCTGAAGCTTTCTTT.